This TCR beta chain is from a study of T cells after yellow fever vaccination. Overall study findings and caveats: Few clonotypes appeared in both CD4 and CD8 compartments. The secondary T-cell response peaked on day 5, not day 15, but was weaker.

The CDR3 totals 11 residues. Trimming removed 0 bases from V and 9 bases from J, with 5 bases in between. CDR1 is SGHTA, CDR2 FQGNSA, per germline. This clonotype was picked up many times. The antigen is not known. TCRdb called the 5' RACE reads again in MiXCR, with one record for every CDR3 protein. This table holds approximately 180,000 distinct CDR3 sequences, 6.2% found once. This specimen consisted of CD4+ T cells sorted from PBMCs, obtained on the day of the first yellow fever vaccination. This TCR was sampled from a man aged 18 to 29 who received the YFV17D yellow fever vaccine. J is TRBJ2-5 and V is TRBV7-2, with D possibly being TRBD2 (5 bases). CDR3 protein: CASSLAGAQYF. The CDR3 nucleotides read TGTGCCAGCAGCTTAGCCGGGGCCCAGTACTTC.